This T cell receptor (beta chain) originates from a study of Ad26.COV2.S vaccination and SARS-CoV-2 variants. Study-level points and caveats: Placebo and vaccine recipients had non-spike TCR breadth that was similar.

TCRdb's table, derived via immunoSEQ multiplex PCR, lists solely in-frame clones and lacks some. The sample carries approximately 340,000 clones, approximately 90% recorded once. About this clone itself: The antigen is not known.

The source was peripheral blood, collected after recovery from COVID-19. This TCR was sampled from a human donor who had recovered from COVID-19.

The CDR3, as DNA: TGTGCCAGCAGTCCAGCTGGGTGGACTGAAGCTTTCTTT. This gives the protein CASSPAGWTEAFF. The rearrangement links TRBV12-3 or TRBV12-4 to TRBJ1-1; no firm D call. This CDR3 contains 13 residues. The V gene lost 5 bases and the J gene lost 5 bases, with 12 bases spanning the gap.